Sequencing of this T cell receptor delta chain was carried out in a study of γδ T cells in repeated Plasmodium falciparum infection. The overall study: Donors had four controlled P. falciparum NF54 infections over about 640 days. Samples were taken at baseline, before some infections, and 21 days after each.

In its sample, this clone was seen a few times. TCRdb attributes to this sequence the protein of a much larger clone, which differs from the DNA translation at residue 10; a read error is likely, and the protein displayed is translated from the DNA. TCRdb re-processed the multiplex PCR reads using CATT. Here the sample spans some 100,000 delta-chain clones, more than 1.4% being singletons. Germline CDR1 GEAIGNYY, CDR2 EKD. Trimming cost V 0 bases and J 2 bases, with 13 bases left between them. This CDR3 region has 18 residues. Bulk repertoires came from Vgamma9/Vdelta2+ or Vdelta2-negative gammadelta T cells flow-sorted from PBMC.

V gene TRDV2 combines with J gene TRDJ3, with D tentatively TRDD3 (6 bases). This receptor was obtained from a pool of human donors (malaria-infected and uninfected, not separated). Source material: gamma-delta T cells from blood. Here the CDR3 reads CACDTVGIDPWDTRQMFF. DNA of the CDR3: TGTGCCTGTGACACCGTGGGGATTGATCCCTGGGACACCCGACAGATGTTTTTC.